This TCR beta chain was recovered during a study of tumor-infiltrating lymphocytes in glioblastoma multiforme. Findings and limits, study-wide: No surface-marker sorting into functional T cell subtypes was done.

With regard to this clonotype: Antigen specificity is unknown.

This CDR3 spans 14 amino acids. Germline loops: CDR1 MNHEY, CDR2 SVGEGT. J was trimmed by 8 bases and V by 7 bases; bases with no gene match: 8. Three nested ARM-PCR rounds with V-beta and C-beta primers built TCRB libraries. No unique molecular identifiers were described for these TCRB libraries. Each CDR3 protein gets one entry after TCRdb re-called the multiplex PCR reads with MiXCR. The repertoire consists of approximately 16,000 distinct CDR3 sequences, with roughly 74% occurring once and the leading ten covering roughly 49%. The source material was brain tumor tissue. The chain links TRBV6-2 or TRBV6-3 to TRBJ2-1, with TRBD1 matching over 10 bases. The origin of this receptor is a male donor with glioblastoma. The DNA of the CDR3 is TGTGCCAGCATCTCGGGACAGGGGAATGATGAGCAGTTCTTC. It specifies CASISGQGNDEQFF.